There are a few counts of the clone carrying this TCR beta chain. Its antigen is unknown. The source of the sample is a study of Graves' ophthalmopathy and Graves' hyperthyroidism. From germline, CDR1 is MNHEY and CDR2 SVGAGI. With V trimmed by 5 bases and J by 1 base, 7 bases remained unmatched. This CDR3 comprises 15 residues. For repertoire sequencing, the TCR beta CDR3 regions were amplified from RNA transcripts. The workflow started with a first-round RT-PCR run with HTBI primers and then moved on to a second-round multiplex PCR. Each CDR3 protein is one row after TCRdb ran MiXCR on the multiplex PCR reads. This sample carries about 660,000 distinct CDR3 sequences, about 41% of them seen once, and the ten largest clones take more than 2.5%. Study results and caveats: Stable hyperthyroidism and ophthalmopathy were told apart by a 13-signature model, which achieved approximately 87% sensitivity and around 80% specificity.

The V call is TRBV6-5, the J call TRBJ2-5; 7 nucleotides line up with TRBD2. This TCR came from an adult man with Graves' ophthalmopathy. Sequences were obtained from peripheral blood. The CDR3 coding sequence is TGTGCCAGCAGTGAGGGAGGGCAGAGCCAAGAGACCCAGTACTTC. The encoded protein is CASSEGGQSQETQYF.